Reported below is one T cell receptor beta chain. Its antigen remains unidentified. No base quality information exists; no much larger clone differs at one position. Separate from the approximately 700-subject first cohort, the validation cohort of 90 to 150 subjects was the group to which the donors belonged. This sample stems from a study of cytomegalovirus exposure and HLA in healthy donors (TCRdb year 2017). Regarding the research as a whole: The 550 to 750 repertoires of the first cohort and the roughly 120 validation repertoires were produced on the same platform, according to a later analysis. A separate validation cohort of 100 to 150 different subjects was used in addition to the approximately 610-subject first cohort. The study combined high-throughput TCR immunosequencing, statistical association of individual TCRs with disease status, and machine learning to predict cytomegalovirus infection status. The study was designed to test whether signatures of past pathogen exposure could be identified by cataloging public T cell receptors. The research as a whole found: Subsequent analysis determined that TCRs grouped into clusters in the first cohort also showed a tendency toward co-occurrence across the 120 or so validation repertoires, and 94% of cluster scores exceeded 0. The study listed approximately 160 TCR beta chains as associated with cytomegalovirus. The authors suggested that the approach could potentially be generalized to other disease states and immunological phenotypes. The validation cohort had no HLA typing available for a later analysis, so co-occurrence within that cohort was assessed over all 120 repertoires. Most TCR sequences were observed very rarely across donors, whereas some public TCRs were present in many individuals. Three of the identified cytomegalovirus-associated TCR beta chains were confirmed in vitro to be specific for cytomegalovirus antigens. In both the original and validation cohorts, the classifier was reported to diagnose cytomegalovirus status with high specificity and sensitivity.

Library creation used the immunoSEQ multiplex PCR assay. Turning to the authors' computational methods: A statistical classification framework was built to diagnose cytomegalovirus status from the catalog of TCR beta chain sequences. The table comes from immuneACCESS by way of TCRdb, which keeps in-frame sequences with V and J called. Part of the clones is missing from these tables; in studies checked, under half for an unresolved V gene and the rest for unknown reasons. D and trimming come from the DNA, and the V and J calls and clone size come from that table. The table for this sample lists 56,000 or so clones; 93% of them were counted only once. The biggest ten clones account for 1.5% to 2% of the sample. V and J are truncated by 4 bases and 3 bases respectively, leaving an intervening sequence of 16 bases. There are 16 amino acids in the CDR3, from cysteine to phenylalanine inclusive. This entry keeps only the CDR3 DNA: 48 bases, framed from base 1. Taken from the germline V gene, the CDR1 and CDR2 loops are SGHDT and YYEEEE.

This receptor was obtained from a woman aged 18-29 years in good health and CMV-seropositive. Sample: PBMCs. The chain is made from TRBV5-6 and TRBJ2-2, with no D gene named confidently. Here is the DNA: TGTGCCAGCAGCCCGACGACCCAGGATGACACCGGGGAGCTGTTTTTT. Its product reads: CASSPTTQDDTGELFF.